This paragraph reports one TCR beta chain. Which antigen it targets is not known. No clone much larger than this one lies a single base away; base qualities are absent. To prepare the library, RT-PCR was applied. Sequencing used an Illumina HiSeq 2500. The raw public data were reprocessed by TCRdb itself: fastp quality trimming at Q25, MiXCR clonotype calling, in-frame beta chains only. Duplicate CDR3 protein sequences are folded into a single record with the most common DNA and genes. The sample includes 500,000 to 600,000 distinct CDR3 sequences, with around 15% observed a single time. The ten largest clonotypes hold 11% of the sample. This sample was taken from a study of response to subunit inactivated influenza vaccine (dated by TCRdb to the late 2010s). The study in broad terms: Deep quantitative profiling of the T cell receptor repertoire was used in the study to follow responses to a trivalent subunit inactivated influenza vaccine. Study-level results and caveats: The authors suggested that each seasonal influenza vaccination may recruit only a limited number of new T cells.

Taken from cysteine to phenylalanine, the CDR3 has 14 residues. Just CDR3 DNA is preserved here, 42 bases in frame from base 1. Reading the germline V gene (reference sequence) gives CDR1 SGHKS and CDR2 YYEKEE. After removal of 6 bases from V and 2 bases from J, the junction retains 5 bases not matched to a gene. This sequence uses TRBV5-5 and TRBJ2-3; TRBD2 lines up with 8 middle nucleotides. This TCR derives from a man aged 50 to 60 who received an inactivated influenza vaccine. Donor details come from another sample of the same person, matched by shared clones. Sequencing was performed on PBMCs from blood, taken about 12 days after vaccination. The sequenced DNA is TGTGCCAGCACCCAAGCGGGAGTCACAGATACGCAGTATTTT. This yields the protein CASTQAGVTDTQYF.